A single sample gave rise to the 21 T cell receptor beta chains below, sequenced in a study of blood T cell repertoires in COVID-19. Clones were read by immunoSEQ multiplex PCR, and TCRdb kept only the in-frame ones, dropping some. The sample has 35,000 to 55,000 clones; around nine tenths are singletons. Sequenced sample: peripheral blood. The receptors here all came from a man between 65 and 80 years old with active COVID-19.

The CDR3 DNA follows: TGCGCCAGCAGCTTGGGCCCAGGGTTCCACGAGCAGTACTTC. This sequence encodes CASSLGPGFHEQYF. The chain recombines TRBV5-1 with TRBJ2-7; D is perhaps TRBD1 (5 bases). CDR1 is SGHRS and CDR2 is YFSETQ in the germline V gene. The CDR3 totals 14 residues. Trimming removed 0 bases at V and 5 bases at J, with 12 bases between.

The chain uses TRBV28 and TRBJ2-1; TRBD2 agrees at 9 bases. V was pared by 3 bases and J by 16 bases, with 13 bases of the junction left unmatched. Looked up from germline, CDR1 is MDHEN and CDR2 is SYDVKM. The CDR3 has 14 residues. Here the CDR3 reads CASSLSHRLAGFFF. In DNA form, the CDR3 reads TGTGCCAGCAGTTTGTCCCATAGGCTAGCGGGATTTTTCTTC.

The V gene is TRBV28, the J gene TRBJ1-2, with D possibly matching TRBD1 (6 bases). CDR1 and CDR2 from the germline V gene are MDHEN and SYDVKM. Trimming removed 5 bases from V and 8 bases from J, with 21 bases in between. The CDR3 runs to 15 residues. The CDR3 DNA sequence: TGTGCCAGCAGTGGGGGCGTAACGGTAGTGCGCGGCTACACCTTC. Translating it yields CASSGGVTVVRGYTF.

The chain recombines TRBV5-5 with TRBJ2-3; possible D gene TRBD2, 6 bases. Per germline, CDR1 SGHKS and CDR2 YYEKEE (reference sequence). V was shortened by 4 bases and J by 1 base, with 13 bases between the two germline ends. There are 15 residues in the CDR3. CDR3: CASSAGPGGTDTQYF. CDR3 DNA: TGTGCCAGCAGCGCCGGGCCGGGGGGCACAGATACGCAGTATTTT.

The V and J genes are TRBV2 and TRBJ2-2; TRBD1 matches at 10 bases. Per germline, CDR1 SNHLY and CDR2 FYNNEI. With V trimmed by 6 bases and J by 1 base, 2 bases remained unmatched. The length of the CDR3 is 15 residues. The CDR3 DNA reads TGTGCCAGCAGACGGGACAGGGGGAACACCGGGGAGCTGTTTTTT. This sequence encodes CASRRDRGNTGELFF.

V gene TRBV5-6 combines with J gene TRBJ2-5, with 9 bases lining up with TRBD1. Germline CDR1 SGHDT, CDR2 YYEEEE. The CDR3 has 15 residues. J gave up 3 bases and V 1 base, and 4 bases lay outside the gene matches. The CDR3 loop reads CASSLLGQGEETQYF. The CDR3 coding sequence is TGTGCCAGCAGCTTGCTGGGACAGGGTGAAGAGACCCAGTACTTC.

This chain connects TRBV2 to TRBJ1-5, with D maybe TRBD1 (6 bases). The germline CDR1 and CDR2 sequences are SNHLY and FYNNEI. The germline V and J ends were trimmed by 5 bases and 4 bases, with 9 bases remaining between them. The CDR3 spans 13 residues. The CDR3, as DNA: TGTGCCAGCAGTCAGGACAGAAATCAGCCCCAGCATTTT. Its translation is CASSQDRNQPQHF.

This clone was seen once. V is TRBV7-3 and J is TRBJ1-1; the D is unclear. V gave up 6 bases and J gave up 0 bases, with 8 bases separating them. CDR1 is SGHTA, CDR2 FQGTGA, per germline. CDR3 length: 13 residues. CDR3 bases: TGTGCCAGCAGTTCCACAGTGAACACTGAAGCTTTCTTT. Its translation is CASSSTVNTEAFF.

In this sample, this clone turned up a few times. The chain recombines TRBV5-1 with TRBJ2-5; 13 positions agree with TRBD2. Germline V gene sequence: CDR1 SGHRS, CDR2 YFSETQ. The trim removed 6 bases at V and 5 bases at J, leaving 13 bases unmatched. CDR3 length: 17 residues. CDR3 bases: TGCGCCAGCACCACTGCCGGGACTAGCGGGAATGGTGAGACCCAGTACTTC. It codes for CASTTAGTSGNGETQYF.

The V and J genes are TRBV11-2 and TRBJ1-2; TRBD1 agrees at 9 bases. This CDR3 has 15 residues. Germline CDR1 SGHAT, CDR2 FQNNGV. V gave up 1 base and J gave up 4 bases; unmatched junction bases: 4. CDR3 region: CASSLAMDRGYGYTF. In DNA form, the CDR3 reads TGTGCCAGCAGCTTAGCGATGGACAGGGGCTATGGCTACACCTTC.

This clone was observed a single time. CDR3 region: CASRLTGVETQYF. The CDR3 DNA follows: TGTGCCAGCAGGCTGACAGGGGTGGAGACCCAGTACTTC. This rearrangement joins TRBV12-3 or TRBV12-4 to TRBJ2-5; TRBD1 matches at 8 bases. The CDR3 loop spans 13 amino acids. V lost 6 bases and J lost 5; bases outside the gene matches: 5.

This rearrangement joins TRBV5-5 to TRBJ2-7; weak D call: TRBD1 (5 bases). Trimming removed 0 bases at V and 2 bases at J, with 9 bases between. Germline V gene lookup returns CDR1 SGHKS and CDR2 YYEKEE (reference sequence). The CDR3 is 14 residues long. The CDR3 loop reads CASSLGQGPYEQYF. The DNA for the CDR3 is TGTGCCAGCAGCTTGGGGCAGGGTCCCTACGAGCAGTACTTC.

The gene calls are TRBV6-5 and TRBJ1-2, with D uncertain. Germline V gene sequence: CDR1 MNHEY, CDR2 SVGAGI. CDR3 length: 16 amino acids. V was cut by 0 bases and J by 5 bases, with 16 bases left in between. The CDR3 loop is CASSYSRGLTAYGYTF. CDR3 DNA sequence: TGTGCCAGCAGTTACTCGAGAGGACTGACCGCTTATGGCTACACCTTC.

The CDR3 nucleotides read TGCGCCAGCAGCCAACGCCGGTACACTGAAGCTTTCTTT. Protein: CASSQRRYTEAFF. This chain links TRBV4-3 with TRBJ1-1; D is undetermined. V lost 2 bases, J lost 3 bases, and 7 bases lay in between. Germline V gives CDR1 LGHNA, CDR2 YSLEER. The CDR3 contains 13 residues.

The chain uses TRBV18 and TRBJ2-1, with a possible D match to TRBD2 (6 bases). The germline V and J ends were trimmed by 1 base and 8 bases, with 12 bases remaining between them. The CDR3 loop spans 14 amino acids. Germline CDR1 and CDR2: KGHSH and LQKENI. The CDR3 DNA sequence: TGTGCCAGCTCACCACGGCGGGATGGGGATGAGCAGTTCTTC. Translation gives CASSPRRDGDEQFF.

As to this clone: At one of its ends the junction is not consistent with the germline gene, which may arise from a read error. The rearrangement joins TRBV5-6 to TRBJ2-1, with D possibly being TRBD1 (6 bases). Looked up from germline, CDR1 is SGHDT and CDR2 is YYEEEE. CDR3 length: 16 amino acids. The DNA for the CDR3 is TGTGCCAGCAGGTTGGGGGTCAGGGGCCTATACAATGAGCAGTTCTTC. It specifies CASRLGVRGLYNEQFF. Combining the CDR3 with reference TRBV5-6 and TRBJ2-1 gives the whole variable domain DAGVTQSPTHLIKTRGQQVTLRCSPKSGHDTVSWYQQALGQGPQFIFQYYEEEERQRGNFPDRFSGHQFPNYSSELNVNALLLGDSALYLCASRLGVRGLYNEQFFGPGTRLTVL.

The J gene is TRBJ1-4, the V gene TRBV24-1, with unresolved D. V was shortened by 4 bases and J by 5 bases, with 10 bases between the two germline ends. The CDR3 runs 14 residues. Germline lookup yields CDR1 KGHDR and CDR2 SFDVKD. The DNA of the CDR3 is TGTGCCACCAGTGACCGGGGATTCAATGAAAAACTGTTTTTT. Protein product: CATSDRGFNEKLFF.

The chain has TRBV19 and TRBJ2-1; 8 bases line up with TRBD1. The CDR3 covers 16 residues. V lost 3 bases and J lost 5; bases outside the gene matches: 9. Germline V CDR1 and CDR2: LNHDA, SQIVND (reference sequence). CDR3 sequence reads: CASSIARTGLNNEQFF. DNA of the CDR3: TGTGCCAGTAGTATTGCCCGGACAGGGTTGAACAATGAGCAGTTCTTC.

This rearrangement joins TRBV6-5 to TRBJ1-1; D uncertain. The CDR3 runs 14 residues. Trimming took off 0 bases at V and 1 base at J, with 6 bases between the two ends. Germline V gene sequence: CDR1 MNHEY, CDR2 SVGAGI. The CDR3: CASSYSRSNTEAFF. The CDR3 DNA sequence: TGTGCCAGCAGTTACTCCCGGTCGAACACTGAAGCTTTCTTT.

J is TRBJ2-7 and V is TRBV28, with D possibly TRBD2 on 5 matching bases. Germline V gene lookup returns CDR1 MDHEN and CDR2 SYDVKM. The CDR3 consists of 12 residues. V lost 10 bases, J lost 7 bases, and 17 bases lay in between. Written as DNA, the CDR3 is TGTGCCATTGCGGGCCTCGTGGGGGAGCAGTACTTC. As protein: CAIAGLVGEQYF.

This clone was detected only once. The chain carries TRBV7-2 and TRBJ2-1; TRBD2 matches at 11 bases. CDR1 and CDR2 (germline): SGHTA, FQGNSA. Trimming removed 5 bases from V and 6 bases from J; junction bases left unmatched: 6. CDR3 length: 15 residues. CDR3: CASSMDGTSGNEQFF. CDR3 DNA: TGTGCCAGCAGCATGGACGGGACTAGCGGCAATGAGCAGTTCTTC.